A selection of T cell receptor beta chains follows, all from one sample in a study of beta chain features in type 1 diabetes. The protocol was immunoSEQ multiplex PCR, while the TCRdb copy is restricted to in-frame clones and leaves out a portion. Here the sample spans hundreds of thousands of clones, more than 13% being singletons. The sample comprised naive CD4+ T cells from blood. The receptors were gathered from a man younger than 35 with type 1 diabetes. The CDR3 runs from the conserved cysteine through the conserved F or W. Each record gives: CDR3 DNA, CDR3 protein, clone size, J gene, D gene, V gene. D genes are given only for firm matches. Not every row has a clone size; where given, it reads once, few, many or a size class.

cdr3_nt: TGTGCCTGGAGCAAGACTAGCGGTATGGGAGGGGAGACCCAGTACTTC
cdr3_aa: CAWSKTSGMGGETQYF
clone_size: few
j_call: TRBJ2-5
d_call: TRBD2
v_call: TRBV30

cdr3_nt: TGTGCCTGGACCACTAGCCCCAGTATGGGTGAGCAGTTCTTC
cdr3_aa: CAWTTSPSMGEQFF
clone_size: few
j_call: TRBJ2-1
d_call: .
v_call: TRBV30

cdr3_nt: TGCAGCGTTATCGGGACTAGCGAGTTCAAGAACTACAATGAGCAGTTCTTC
cdr3_aa: CSVIGTSEFKNYNEQFF
clone_size: few
j_call: TRBJ2-1
d_call: TRBD2
v_call: TRBV29-1

cdr3_nt: TGTGCCAGCAGCGTAGCGGTGGTGACCTCTGGAAACACCATATATTTT
cdr3_aa: CASSVAVVTSGNTIYF
clone_size: .
j_call: TRBJ1-3
d_call: .
v_call: TRBV9

cdr3_nt: TGTGCCAGCAGCCCACCGTCGTCCAGCTCCTATAATTCACCCCTCCACTTT
cdr3_aa: CASSPPSSSSYNSPLHF
clone_size: .
j_call: TRBJ1-6
d_call: .
v_call: TRBV5-6

cdr3_nt: TGTGCCAGCAGTGTGGCTAGCGGTGAAGACGACGAGCAGTACTTC
cdr3_aa: CASSVASGEDDEQYF
clone_size: .
j_call: TRBJ2-7
d_call: TRBD2
v_call: TRBV6-1

cdr3_nt: TGTGCCAGCAGCTTAGTCGCACATATAGGCACCGGGGAGCTGTTTTTT
cdr3_aa: CASSLVAHIGTGELFF
clone_size: few
j_call: TRBJ2-2
d_call: .
v_call: TRBV7-3

cdr3_nt: TGTGCCAGCAGTCCTCTTATCAGTAGGGACATTCAGTACTTC
cdr3_aa: CASSPLISRDIQYF
clone_size: .
j_call: TRBJ2-4
d_call: .
v_call: TRBV6-5

cdr3_nt: TGTGCCACCAGGCGCGGGCGAATTCCGCAGGAGCAGTACTTC
cdr3_aa: CATRRGRIPQEQYF
clone_size: few
j_call: TRBJ2-7
d_call: .
v_call: TRBV15

cdr3_nt: TGTGCCTGGGTACCAGGGTTACTCTCTGGAAACACCATATATTTT
cdr3_aa: CAWVPGLLSGNTIYF
clone_size: .
j_call: TRBJ1-3
d_call: .
v_call: TRBV30

cdr3_nt: TGCGCCAGCAGCAATGGGGTCTCCTACGAGCAGTACTTC
cdr3_aa: CASSNGVSYEQYF
clone_size: .
j_call: TRBJ2-7
d_call: .
v_call: TRBV5-1

cdr3_nt: TGCAGCGTTGCCACCGGGACAGTAGGTAGTTCACCCCTCCACTTT
cdr3_aa: CSVATGTVGSSPLHF
clone_size: few
j_call: TRBJ1-6
d_call: TRBD1
v_call: TRBV29-1

cdr3_nt: TGCGCCAGCAGCATATCGAGCGGGAGAAGGACAGATACGCAGTATTTT
cdr3_aa: CASSISSGRRTDTQYF
clone_size: .
j_call: TRBJ2-3
d_call: TRBD2
v_call: TRBV5-1

cdr3_nt: TGTGCCAGCAGTAGGTTCGGTAACACTGAAGCTTTCTTT
cdr3_aa: CASSRFGNTEAFF
clone_size: .
j_call: TRBJ1-1
d_call: .
v_call: TRBV2